This T cell receptor (beta chain) was profiled in a study of beta chain features in type 1 diabetes. Study conclusions and caveats: TCRB CDR3s from Type 1 diabetes patients were moderately but significantly shorter in all four CD4+ subsets. The analysis here could not establish whether HLA type shapes TCRB rearrangement.

CDR3 size: 12 residues. Trimming took off 4 bases at V and 4 bases at J, with 7 bases between the two ends. Germline V gene data show CDR1 as SGHRS and CDR2 as YFSETQ. Blood was drawn once from each donor into heparinised tubes. The draws averaged approximately 120 mL. CD45RO/CCR7/CD25/CD127/CD95/CD27 separated CD4+ naive, central memory, regulatory and stem cell-like memory cells by sorting. With respect to this clone: Its antigen is unknown.

The investigators reverse transcribed all of the isolated RNA, so they sequenced expressed TCRB transcripts. Profiling relied on immunoSEQ multiplex PCR, and the TCRdb table lists in-frame clones only, not all of them. The table records hundreds of thousands of clones, around 15% of them present only once. The genes are TRBV5-1 and TRBJ2-3; TRBD2 is a possible D gene (5 bases). This clonotype was obtained from a man aged 25-45 years in good health. The specimen was central memory CD4+ T cells from blood. This CDR3 is CASSPDSDTQYF. The CDR3 nucleotides read TGCGCCAGCAGCCCGGACTCAGATACGCAGTATTTT.